The 14 T cell receptor beta chains listed next were all sequenced from one sample in a study of blood T cells in healthy people across ages (dated by TCRdb to between 2014 and 2017). Library generation was performed with 5' RACE. A second PCR of about 6 to 12 cycles was run with a J-beta primer mix and a sample-barcoded 5' primer. Using fastp trimming at Q25 and MiXCR clonotype assembly, TCRdb reanalyzed the public sequencing data and kept in-frame beta chains. Each entry merges the rows of one CDR3 protein and shows their most common DNA and genes. The sample data list roughly 1.9 million distinct CDR3 sequences, and about 39% of these were observed just once. The ten largest clonotypes hold roughly 24% of the sample. The specimen was blood. These receptor sequences come from a human donor in good health.

This clonotype was detected a few times. The chain combines TRBV29-1 with TRBJ2-3; possibly TRBD2 for D (6 bases). The CDR3 spans 14 residues. CDR1 and CDR2 (germline): SQVTM, ANQGSEA. V gave up 2 bases and J gave up 10 bases, with 19 bases separating them. CDR3 amino acids: CSVEPGTSLWAQYF. The CDR3 DNA sequence: TGCAGCGTTGAACCCGGGACTTCACTCTGGGCGCAGTATTTT.

This clonotype was found a few times. The rearrangement links TRBV10-3 to TRBJ2-3; 9 nucleotides agree with TRBD2. The trim removed 7 bases at V and 0 bases at J, leaving 5 bases unmatched. CDR3 length: 15 amino acids. Germline assignment: CDR1 ENHRY and CDR2 SYGVKD. CDR3 coding DNA: TGTGCCATCACTAGCGGGGCCACTAGCACAGATACGCAGTATTTT. Translated, it gives CAITSGATSTDTQYF.

To note about this clonotype: One end of the junction does not line up with germline, which may come from a read error. The chain uses TRBV9 and TRBJ2-4; D possibly corresponds to TRBD1 (5 bases). The J call is in doubt because the DNA end fits TRBJ2-7 better. In germline, CDR1 is SGDLS, CDR2 YYNGEE. The CDR3 covers 14 residues. This CDR3 reads CAGSVEPGYYEQYF. CDR3 coding DNA: TGTGCCGGCAGCGTAGAGCCAGGGTACTACGAGCAGTACTTC.

V is TRBV12-3 or TRBV12-4 and J is TRBJ2-1, with a tentative D call TRBD1 (6 bases). V was shortened by 1 base and J by 8 bases, with 12 bases between the two germline ends. This CDR3 has 14 amino acids. This chain's CDR3 is CASSLDGTLYEQFF. DNA for the CDR3: TGTGCCAGCAGTTTAGACGGGACATTATATGAGCAGTTCTTC.

The rearrangement links TRBV5-6 to TRBJ1-1; D is perhaps TRBD1 (5 bases). The CDR3 has 14 residues. The V and J ends lost 0 bases and 6 bases respectively, with 12 bases between them. The V gene's germline CDR1 is SGHDT and CDR2 YYEEEE. This CDR3 reads CASSLAQRGSEAFF. The CDR3 coding sequence is TGTGCCAGCAGCTTGGCCCAAAGGGGCTCTGAAGCTTTCTTT.

This clonotype was counted only a few times. The rearrangement joins TRBV29-1 to TRBJ2-1; TRBD1 aligns across 7 bases. The V and J ends lost 4 bases and 0 bases, in that order; junction bases with no gene match: 6. This CDR3 is 15 amino acids long. CDR1 and CDR2 from the germline V gene are SQVTM and ANQGSEA. CDR3 sequence: CSVVMAGGSYNEQFF. CDR3 DNA sequence: TGCAGCGTTGTAATGGCAGGGGGCTCCTACAATGAGCAGTTCTTC.

This chain links TRBV7-2 with TRBJ2-3; D gene uncertain. The CDR3 totals 15 residues. Trimming cost V 1 base and J 0 bases, with 8 bases left between them. Germline V gene sequence: CDR1 SGHTA, CDR2 FQGNSA. The CDR3 bases are TGTGCCAGCAGCTTAGAGGTTGGGAGCACAGATACGCAGTATTTT. Translating it yields CASSLEVGSTDTQYF.

The chain carries TRBV6-5 and TRBJ2-1; D uncertain. The V gene lost 0 bases and the J gene lost 6 bases, with 6 bases spanning the gap. Germline V gene data show CDR1 as MNHEY and CDR2 as SVGAGI. The CDR3 sequence is 13 residues long. The CDR3 sequence is CASSYSWANEQFF. CDR3 bases: TGTGCCAGCAGTTACTCCTGGGCCAATGAGCAGTTCTTC.

This clonotype showed up just a few times. The V and J genes are TRBV15 and TRBJ1-6; D is unclear. The CDR3 has 17 residues. The ends were cut back, 0 bases at V and 0 bases at J, with 9 bases in the middle. The germline V gene has CDR1 LNHNV and CDR2 YYDKDF (reference sequence). The CDR3 is CATSREDPSSYNSPLHF. The CDR3 DNA sequence: TGTGCCACCAGCAGAGAGGACCCGAGCTCCTATAATTCACCCCTCCACTTT.

The genes are TRBV2 and TRBJ2-3; 11 bases agree with TRBD2. After removal of 8 bases from V and 2 bases from J, the junction contained 3 bases not matched to a gene. The germline gives CDR1 SNHLY, CDR2 FYNNEI. The CDR3 sequence is 14 residues long. The CDR3 coding sequence is TGTGCCAGCGCACTAGCGGGGGTCACAGATACGCAGTATTTT. Protein: CASALAGVTDTQYF.

The chain uses TRBV7-2 and TRBJ1-2; D not certain. The CDR3 totals 17 residues. V lost 1 base to trimming and J lost 4 bases, with 19 bases between them. Germline CDR1 is SGHTA and CDR2 is FQGNSA. CDR3 sequence (DNA): TGTGCCAGCAGCTTAGAAGGTTTTAGAGGACGGGGCTATGGCTACACCTTC. Its protein product is CASSLEGFRGRGYGYTF.

The rearrangement joins TRBV29-1 to TRBJ2-1; D is undetermined. Germline-derived CDR1 and CDR2 are SQVTM and ANQGSEA. V lost 6 bases to trimming and J lost 7 bases, with 10 bases between them. The CDR3 spans 11 residues. In DNA form, the CDR3 reads TGCAGCGTAGGCCCCGGGAATGAGCAGTTCTTC. Translating gives CSVGPGNEQFF.

This clonotype was seen more than once but under ten times. The V and J genes are TRBV11-1 and TRBJ2-7; 9 nucleotides match TRBD1. CDR1 and CDR2 (germline): SGHAT, FQDESV (reference sequence). The CDR3 consists of 15 residues. Trimming cost V 1 base and J 5 bases; bases outside gene matches: 6. The CDR3 DNA follows: TGTGCCAGCAGCTTAGTGGACAGGGGAGCCGACGAGCAGTACTTC. Amino acid sequence: CASSLVDRGADEQYF.

This chain uses TRBV7-9 with TRBJ1-1; no clear D gene. Looked up from germline, CDR1 is SEHNR and CDR2 is FQNEAQ (reference sequence). This CDR3 spans 13 amino acids. V was clipped by 5 bases and J by 6 bases, with 13 bases between them. This CDR3 is CASSPSQVAEAFF. The CDR3 DNA is TGTGCCAGCAGCCCCTCGCAAGTGGCTGAAGCTTTCTTT.